The T cell receptor beta chain under discussion was sequenced for a study of human T cells and chemical hapten exposure. Whole-study context: Patches that contained 0.01% DPC were applied to the upper back and read at 6 days.

Indicated time point: pre-sensitization, week 0. Treatment of the sample: therapeutic diphenylcyclopropenone sensitization with weekly scalp DPC. Attachment of unique molecular identifiers to individual cDNA molecules was performed in the library. TCRdb itself ran the RACE reads through MiXCR, one entry per CDR3 protein. This table holds approximately 370,000 distinct CDR3 sequences, roughly 6% found once. This clonotype showed up just a few times. Germline assignment: CDR1 SGHVS and CDR2 FQNEAQ. This CDR3 is 16 amino acids long. V was cut by 5 bases and J by 0 bases, with 11 bases left in between. The chain has TRBV7-8 and TRBJ1-6; D uncertain. Sequences were derived from whole blood, sampled in connection with sensitization to the hapten diphenylcyclopropenone (DPC). The sequence was obtained from a young woman with alopecia areata. Some clones in this sample may be carry-over from other donors' samples. CDR3 nucleotides: TGTGCCAGCAGCACCCAGGTGGACTCCTATAATTCACCCCTCCACTTT. This sequence encodes CASSTQVDSYNSPLHF. Filled out from reference TRBV7-8 and TRBJ1-6, the complete variable domain reads GAGVSQSPRYKVAKRGQDVALRCDPISGHVSLFWYQQALGQGPEFLTYFQNEAQLDKSGLPSDRFFAERPEGSVSTLKIQRTQQEDSAVYLCASSTQVDSYNSPLHFGNGTRLTVT.